This T cell receptor beta chain was sequenced during a study of blood T cell repertoires in COVID-19. Looked up from germline, CDR1 is SGHAT and CDR2 is FQNNGV. Trimming pared 4 bases from V and 3 bases from J, leaving 7 bases between. This CDR3 is 13 amino acids long. The method was immunoSEQ multiplex PCR; TCRdb's version includes in-frame clones alone and lacks a portion of them. The data hold 80,000 to 95,000 clones, with under 80% observed a single time. V gene TRBV11-2 combines with J gene TRBJ1-3, with D uncertain. The TCR was taken from a woman of 80 years or more with active or convalescent COVID-19. Sequenced material: peripheral blood. CDR3: CASSSYSGNTIYF. The DNA for the CDR3 is TGTGCCAGCAGCTCATACAGTGGAAACACCATATATTTT.